Below, 30 T cell receptor beta chains from the same sample are listed, as sequenced in a study of blood T cell repertoires in COVID-19. The method was immunoSEQ multiplex PCR; TCRdb's version includes in-frame clones alone and lacks a portion of them. The sample consists of hundreds of thousands of clones, about 92% of them appearing once. Sequencing was performed on PBMCs or T cells enriched from blood (not recorded which). These receptors were collected from a man aged 60-69 years who had recovered from COVID-19.

V gene TRBV24-1 combines with J gene TRBJ2-3; the D is unclear. V was trimmed by 3 bases and J by 4 bases, leaving 13 bases between them. The CDR3 runs to 15 residues. From germline, CDR1 is KGHDR and CDR2 SFDVKD. CDR3 sequence reads: CATSDGSRAADTQYF. In DNA, the CDR3 is TGTGCCACCAGTGATGGCTCCCGTGCGGCAGATACGCAGTATTTT.

This sequence joins TRBV2 and TRBJ1-2; TRBD1 is a possible D gene (5 bases). Trimming pared 5 bases from V and 8 bases from J, leaving 15 bases between. This CDR3 contains 13 residues. Germline CDR1 is SNHLY and CDR2 is FYNNEI. The CDR3 DNA is TGTGCCAGCAGTACCTTTCTCAGGGCCGGCTACACCTTC. It encodes CASSTFLRAGYTF.

This clone came up once. This rearrangement joins TRBV3-1 (or the pseudogene TRBV3-2) to TRBJ1-5; the D is unclear. V lost 3 bases and J lost 7, with 13 bases in between. Germline CDR1 LGHDT, CDR2 YNNKEL (reference sequence). The CDR3 length is 14 residues. In nucleotides, the CDR3 is TGTGCCAGCAGCCAGACGGGATTCGGCCAGCCCCAGCATTTT. It translates to CASSQTGFGQPQHF.

The chain has TRBV4-3 and TRBJ2-1, with D perhaps TRBD2 (5 bases). Trimming left V 0 bases short and J 9 bases short, with 12 bases between. This CDR3 is 14 amino acids long. The germline gives CDR1 LGHNA, CDR2 YSLEER. In nucleotides, the CDR3 is TGCGCCAGCAGCCAAGATCGAGGGTACGGTGAGCAGTTCTTC. It encodes CASSQDRGYGEQFF.

In nucleotides, the CDR3 is TGTGCCAGCAGTTATAACTACAATGAGCAGTTCTTC. Residues: CASSYNYNEQFF. The V and J genes are TRBV6-2 or TRBV6-3 and TRBJ2-1; D is unresolved. The CDR3 is 12 amino acids. Trimming stripped 3 bases from V and 3 bases from J, with 3 bases between. From germline, CDR1 is MNHEY and CDR2 SVGEGT.

This sequence joins TRBV11-2 and TRBJ2-1, with a possible D match to TRBD1 (6 bases). The CDR3 has 14 amino acids. CDR1 is SGHAT, CDR2 FQNNGV, per germline. The V and J ends lost 5 bases and 6 bases respectively, with 14 bases between them. The CDR3 loop reads CASSLNYRVNEQFF. CDR3 sequence (DNA): TGTGCCAGCAGCCTAAATTACAGGGTCAATGAGCAGTTCTTC.

The chain joins TRBV7-9 to TRBJ1-2; 7 positions match TRBD1. The germline CDR1 and CDR2 sequences are SEHNR and FQNEAQ (reference sequence). Trimming took 5 bases from V and 0 from J; bases not matched to a gene: 3. The CDR3 contains 14 residues. CDR3 nucleotide sequence: TGTGCCAGCAGCCCTGGACAGGCTAACTATGGCTACACCTTC. The encoded protein is CASSPGQANYGYTF.

As concerns this clone: The sample contains more than one DNA sequence encoding this CDR3. The chain couples TRBV4-1 to TRBJ1-2; 8 nucleotides line up with TRBD1. The trim removed 3 bases at V and 3 bases at J, leaving 9 bases unmatched. Looked up from germline, CDR1 is MGHRA and CDR2 is YSYEKL. CDR3 length equals 16 residues. CDR3 bases: TGCGCCAGCAGCCACCATGGCGGACAGGGAGACTATGGCTACACCTTC. Its translation is CASSHHGGQGDYGYTF.

The J gene is TRBJ1-3, the V gene TRBV9, with no clear D. The CDR3 is 14 residues long. Germline CDR1 SGDLS, CDR2 YYNGEE. Trimming shortened V by 0 bases and J by 3 bases, and 7 bases separated the two germline ends. In DNA form, the CDR3 reads TGTGCCAGCAGCGTAGCAACAGATGGAAACACCATATATTTT. Translating gives CASSVATDGNTIYF. Supplemented by reference TRBV9 and TRBJ1-3, the full variable domain reads DSGVTQTPKHLITATGQRVTLRCSPRSGDLSVYWYQQSLDQGLQFLIQYYNGEERAKGNILERFSAQQFPDLHSELNLSSLELGDSALYFCASSVATDGNTIYFGEGSWLTVV.

The chain couples TRBV10-2 to TRBJ1-4; maybe TRBD1 (5 bases). Between the trimmed V and J ends, which lost 6 bases and 0 bases, there was a span of 14 bases. This CDR3 spans 16 amino acids. CDR1 and CDR2 (germline): WSHSY, SAAADI. As DNA, the CDR3 is TGCGCCAGCAGCCACAAGACAGAAGCAACTAATGAAAAACTGTTTTTT. Its protein is CASSHKTEATNEKLFF.

The chain employs TRBV7-8 and TRBJ2-1; D is possibly TRBD2 (5 bases). The CDR3 totals 15 residues. Germline CDR1 reads SGHVS; CDR2 reads FQNEAQ. Trimming pared 6 bases from V and 1 base from J, leaving 13 bases between. The CDR3 coding sequence is TGTGCCAGCAGTCGTTGGACTGGATCCTACAATGAGCAGTTCTTC. Its protein is CASSRWTGSYNEQFF.

This clone was picked up a small number of times. The chain employs TRBV7-9 and TRBJ1-5, with D perhaps TRBD1 (5 bases). V lost 1 base and J lost 5, with 9 bases in between. In germline, CDR1 is SEHNR, CDR2 FQNEAQ (reference sequence). The length of the CDR3 is 14 residues. The CDR3 is CASSLGQLDQPQHF. CDR3 in DNA: TGTGCCAGCAGCTTAGGACAGCTAGATCAGCCCCAGCATTTT.

The chain couples TRBV15 to TRBJ1-1; 8 nucleotides align to TRBD1. Germline loops: CDR1 LNHNV, CDR2 YYDKDF (reference sequence). J was trimmed by 7 bases and V by 4 bases; bases with no gene match: 20. The CDR3 has 18 amino acids. Here the CDR3 DNA reads TGTGCCACCAGCACCCTGTACGCAGGGGGCCGAGTCGACGGTGAAGCTTTCTTT. Translating it yields CATSTLYAGGRVDGEAFF.

The V call is TRBV6-6, the J call TRBJ1-6, with TRBD1 matching over 8 bases. CDR3 length: 12 residues. The V and J ends lost 10 bases and 10 bases, in that order; junction bases with no gene match: 6. Germline V CDR1 and CDR2: MNHNY, SVGAGI (reference sequence). CDR3 loop: CATDRGRSPLHF. CDR3 bases: TGTGCCACCGACAGGGGTCGATCACCCCTCCACTTT.

The chain links TRBV5-8 to TRBJ1-4; D remains unclear. Germline loops: CDR1 SGHTS, CDR2 YDEGEE. V was pared by 7 bases and J by 4 bases, with 14 bases between. CDR3 length: 14 residues. CDR3 loop: CASDERNGNEKLFF. DNA of the CDR3: TGTGCCAGCGACGAGCGGAATGGTAATGAAAAACTGTTTTTT. The variable domain in full, completed from reference TRBV5-8 and TRBJ1-4, reads EAGVTQSPTHLIKTRGQQATLRCSPISGHTSVYWYQQALGLGLQFLLWYDEGEERNRGNFPPRFSGRQFPNYSSELNVNALELEDSALYLCASDERNGNEKLFFGSGTQLSVL.

This rearrangement joins TRBV19 to TRBJ2-7, with D perhaps matching TRBD1 (5 bases). V lost 6 bases to trimming and J lost 1 base, with 16 bases between them. The CDR3 runs 15 residues. CDR1 is LNHDA and CDR2 is SQIVND in the germline V gene (reference sequence). The CDR3 bases are TGTGCCAGTAGCCGAAATGGGGCCCGATCCTACGAGCAGTACTTC. The encoded protein is CASSRNGARSYEQYF. The full variable domain, rest sourced from reference TRBV19 and TRBJ2-7, is DGGITQSPKYLFRKEGQNVTLSCEQNLNHDAMYWYRQDPGQGLRLIYYSQIVNDFQKGDIAEGYSVSREKKESFPLTVTSAQKNPTAFYLCASSRNGARSYEQYFGPGTRLTVT.

This clone was seen only once. J is TRBJ2-3 and V is TRBV7-9; 9 bases agree with TRBD1. Germline trimming cut 8 bases from V and 2 bases from J; bases unmatched to any gene: 5. The germline V gene has CDR1 SEHNR and CDR2 FQNEAQ (reference sequence). CDR3 length equals 14 residues. CDR3 nucleotides: TGTGCCAGCTCTGGACAGGGGTCCACAGATACGCAGTATTTT. Protein product: CASSGQGSTDTQYF.

This clone was counted only a few times. The rearrangement joins TRBV12-5 to TRBJ1-3; D unclear. V was clipped by 6 bases and J by 4 bases, with 13 bases between them. Germline lookup yields CDR1 LGHNT and CDR2 FRNRAP. The CDR3 totals 14 residues. The CDR3 is CASGRGSAGNTIYF. The CDR3, as DNA: TGTGCTAGTGGCCGAGGAAGCGCCGGAAACACCATATATTTT.

The chain carries TRBV19 and TRBJ2-7; 9 positions agree with TRBD1. This CDR3 is built from 15 residues. Germline V CDR1 and CDR2: LNHDA, SQIVND (reference sequence). Trimming took 3 bases from V and 1 from J; bases not matched to a gene: 4. Here the CDR3 DNA reads TGTGCCAGTAGTATTTCGACAGGGGGTTCCTACGAGCAGTACTTC. Protein: CASSISTGGSYEQYF.

The rearrangement joins TRBV7-2 to TRBJ1-4; D might be TRBD1 (5 bases). The CDR3 is made up of 12 amino acids. CDR1 and CDR2 (germline): SGHTA, FQGNSA. The V and J ends lost 8 bases and 4 bases respectively, with 8 bases between them. The chain's CDR3 is CASGAFNEKLFF. The CDR3 bases are TGTGCCAGCGGGGCCTTTAATGAAAAACTGTTTTTT. Full variable domain (remainder filled in from reference TRBV7-2 and TRBJ1-4): GAGVSQSPSNKVTEKGKDVELRCDPISGHTALYWYRQSLGQGLEFLIYFQGNSAPDKSGLPSDRFSAERTGGSVSTLTIQRTQQEDSAVYLCASGAFNEKLFFGSGTQLSVL.

This rearrangement joins TRBV13 to TRBJ1-2; D might be TRBD1 (6 bases). From germline, CDR1 is PRHDT and CDR2 FYEKMQ (reference sequence). V lost 5 bases and J 3 bases, leaving 10 bases between the germline ends. The CDR3 has 13 amino acids. The CDR3 loop is CASSAQGDYGYTF. CDR3 DNA: TGTGCCAGCAGCGCACAGGGTGACTATGGCTACACCTTC.

The chain carries TRBV24-1 and TRBJ2-7, with D unresolved. V was trimmed by 4 bases and J by 5 bases, leaving 17 bases between them. From germline, CDR1 is KGHDR and CDR2 SFDVKD. The CDR3 loop spans 15 amino acids. The CDR3 nucleotides read TGTGCCACCAGTGACGCCAGACGAGGCCTAGACGAGCAGTACTTC. The encoded protein is CATSDARRGLDEQYF.

The chain links TRBV4-1 to TRBJ1-6; no firm D call. The CDR3 loop spans 16 amino acids. Per the germline V gene, CDR1 is MGHRA and CDR2 is YSYEKL. Trimming took 3 bases from V and 0 from J, leaving 9 bases between them. In DNA form, the CDR3 reads TGCGCCAGCAGCCAGGGCATGGGCTCCTATAATTCACCCCTCCACTTT. This translates into CASSQGMGSYNSPLHF.

This clone showed up just a few times. The rearrangement joins TRBV7-9 to TRBJ1-4, with D unclear. The germline gives CDR1 SEHNR, CDR2 FQNEAQ (reference sequence). Between the trimmed V and J ends, which lost 5 bases and 3 bases, there was a span of 4 bases. The CDR3 covers 12 residues. The CDR3 sequence is CASSTSNEKLFF. The CDR3 coding sequence is TGTGCCAGCAGCACTTCTAATGAAAAACTGTTTTTT. The full variable domain, rest sourced from reference TRBV7-9 and TRBJ1-4, is DTGVSQNPRHKITKRGQNVTFRCDPISEHNRLYWYRQTLGQGPEFLTYFQNEAQLEKSRLLSDRFSAERPKGSFSTLEIQRTEQGDSAMYLCASSTSNEKLFFGSGTQLSVL.

The chain couples TRBV2 to TRBJ2-2, with D possibly being TRBD1 (7 bases). Deletions cut 3 bases from V and 9 bases from J, with 17 bases between. CDR3 length: 15 residues. Germline CDR1 and CDR2: SNHLY and FYNNEI. The CDR3 DNA is TGTGCCAGCAGTGAGGAGGGGGCCTACGCTAGGGAGCTGTTTTTT. Amino acid sequence: CASSEEGAYARELFF.

In DNA, the CDR3 is TGTGCCAGCAGCGTAGGTGGGCTACATTCACCCCTCCACTTT. It translates to CASSVGGLHSPLHF. The chain has TRBV9 and TRBJ1-6; D gene uncertain. Trimming took off 0 bases at V and 8 bases at J, with 9 bases between the two ends. The CDR3 runs to 14 residues. Germline CDR1 is SGDLS and CDR2 is YYNGEE.

V gene TRBV6-5 combines with J gene TRBJ1-6, with 7 nucleotides matching TRBD1. The CDR3 loop spans 15 amino acids. V lost 5 bases, J lost 7 bases, and 8 bases stayed unmatched. Germline V CDR1 and CDR2: MNHEY, SVGAGI. The CDR3 region has the DNA TGTGCCAGCAGTAAATCCGGGACAGTCAATTCACCCCTCCACTTT. It codes for CASSKSGTVNSPLHF.

The rearrangement joins TRBV11-2 to TRBJ1-4, with no clear D. Germline V gene data show CDR1 as SGHAT and CDR2 as FQNNGV. The CDR3 extends over 14 amino acids. V dropped 6 bases and J dropped 7 bases, with 15 bases sitting between them. CDR3: CASRSSSEGEKLFF. Written as DNA, the CDR3 is TGTGCCAGCAGATCATCAAGCGAGGGTGAAAAACTGTTTTTT. Supplemented by reference TRBV11-2 and TRBJ1-4, the full variable domain reads EAGVAQSPRYKIIEKRQSVAFWCNPISGHATLYWYQQILGQGPKLLIQFQNNGVVDDSQLPKDRFSAERLKGVDSTLKIQPAKLEDSAVYLCASRSSSEGEKLFFGSGTQLSVL.

The chain recombines TRBV6-5 with TRBJ1-1; TRBD1 matches at 7 bases. This CDR3 contains 13 residues. V lost 7 bases and J lost 6; bases outside the gene matches: 8. Germline assignment: CDR1 MNHEY and CDR2 SVGAGI. CDR3 protein: CASKDRASAEAFF. In nucleotides, the CDR3 is TGTGCCAGCAAAGACAGGGCCTCGGCTGAAGCTTTCTTT.

V is TRBV5-4 and J is TRBJ1-1; 8 bases are shared with TRBD1. The CDR3 has 16 amino acids. Trimming cost V 0 bases and J 3 bases; bases outside gene matches: 7. The germline CDR1 and CDR2 sequences are SGHNT and YYREEE (reference sequence). CDR3 sequence: CASSLAQGAGDTEAFF. The CDR3 coding sequence is TGTGCCAGCAGCTTGGCTCAGGGGGCAGGCGACACTGAAGCTTTCTTT.